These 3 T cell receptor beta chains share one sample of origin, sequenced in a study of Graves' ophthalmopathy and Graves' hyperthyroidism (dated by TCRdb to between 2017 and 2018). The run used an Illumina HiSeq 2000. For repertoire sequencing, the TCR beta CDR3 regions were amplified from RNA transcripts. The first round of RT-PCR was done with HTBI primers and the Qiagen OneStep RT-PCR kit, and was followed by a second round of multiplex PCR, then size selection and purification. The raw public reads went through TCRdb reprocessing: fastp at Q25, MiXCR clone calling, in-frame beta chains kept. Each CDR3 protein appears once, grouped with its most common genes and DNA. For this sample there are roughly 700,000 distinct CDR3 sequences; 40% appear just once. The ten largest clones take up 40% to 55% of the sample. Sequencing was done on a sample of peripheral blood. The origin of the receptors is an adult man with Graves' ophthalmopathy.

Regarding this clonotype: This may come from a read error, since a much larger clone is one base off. In DNA form, the CDR3 reads TGCAGCGTTGTCTTTACTAGCGGAGAGACCCAGCACTTC. This encodes CSVVFTSGETQHF. The V gene is TRBV29-1, the J gene TRBJ2-5; 8 bases are a match to TRBD2. Germline CDR1 reads SQVTM; CDR2 reads ANQGSEA. The length of the CDR3 is 13 residues.

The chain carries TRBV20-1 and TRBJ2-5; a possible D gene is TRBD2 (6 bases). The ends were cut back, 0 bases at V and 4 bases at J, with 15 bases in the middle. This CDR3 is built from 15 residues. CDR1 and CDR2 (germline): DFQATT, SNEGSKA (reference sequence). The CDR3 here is CSARDLAGYGETQYF. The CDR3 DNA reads TGCAGTGCTAGAGATCTTGCGGGGTACGGAGAGACCCAGTACTTC.

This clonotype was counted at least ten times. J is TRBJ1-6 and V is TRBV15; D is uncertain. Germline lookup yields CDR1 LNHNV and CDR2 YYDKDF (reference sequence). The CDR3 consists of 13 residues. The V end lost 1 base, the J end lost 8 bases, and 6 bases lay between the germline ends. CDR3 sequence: CATSRANDSPLHF. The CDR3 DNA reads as TGTGCCACCAGCAGAGCCAACGATTCACCCCTCCACTTT.